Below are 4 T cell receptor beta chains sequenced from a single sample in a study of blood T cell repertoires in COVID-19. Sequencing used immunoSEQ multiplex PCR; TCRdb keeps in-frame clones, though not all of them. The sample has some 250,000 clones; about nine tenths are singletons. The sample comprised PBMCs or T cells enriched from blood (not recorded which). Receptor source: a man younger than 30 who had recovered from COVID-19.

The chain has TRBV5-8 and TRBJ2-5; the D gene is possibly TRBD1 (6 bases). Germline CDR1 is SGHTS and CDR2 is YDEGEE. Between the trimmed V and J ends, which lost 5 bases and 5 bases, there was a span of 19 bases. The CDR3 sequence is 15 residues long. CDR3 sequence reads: CASSSGQRARETQYF. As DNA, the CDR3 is TGTGCCAGCAGTTCCGGACAGCGAGCGAGGGAGACCCAGTACTTC.

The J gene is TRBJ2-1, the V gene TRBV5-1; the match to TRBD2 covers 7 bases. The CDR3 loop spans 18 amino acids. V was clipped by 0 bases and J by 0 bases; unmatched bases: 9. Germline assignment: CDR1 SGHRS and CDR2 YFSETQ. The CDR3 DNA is TGCGCCAGCAGCTTGGCCGGGTCGGGGGGTAGCTCCTACAATGAGCAGTTCTTC. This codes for CASSLAGSGGSSYNEQFF.

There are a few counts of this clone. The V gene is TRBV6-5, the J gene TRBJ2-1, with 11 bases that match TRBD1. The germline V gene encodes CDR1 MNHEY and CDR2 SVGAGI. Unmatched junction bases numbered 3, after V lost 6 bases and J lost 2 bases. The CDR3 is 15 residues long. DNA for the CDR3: TGTGCCAGCAGATCGGGACAGGGGGCCTACAATGAGCAGTTCTTC. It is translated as CASRSGQGAYNEQFF.

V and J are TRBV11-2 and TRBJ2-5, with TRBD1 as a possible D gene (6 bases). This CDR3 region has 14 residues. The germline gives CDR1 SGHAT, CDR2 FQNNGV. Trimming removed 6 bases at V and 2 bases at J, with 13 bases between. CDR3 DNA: TGTGCCAGCAGACGTTCCGGGACACAAGAGACCCAGTACTTC. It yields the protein CASRRSGTQETQYF.